Listed below are T cell receptor beta chains from one sample, sequenced in a study of shared clonotypes between healthy human individuals. TCRdb's table, derived via immunoSEQ multiplex PCR, lists solely in-frame clones and lacks some. The sample holds 600,000 or so clones, approximately 96% seen once. The sequenced sample was naive CD8+ T cells sorted from blood. The receptors stem from a young woman in good health. CDR3s include the opening cysteine and the closing phenylalanine or tryptophan. The D gene is left open where the match is weak. Some rows have no size entry. The others give once, few or many, or a class for an expanded clone.

CDR3 protein	CDR3 DNA	J gene	V gene	D gene	clone size
CASSLVGGTGTEAFF	TGTGCCAGCAGCTTAGTTGGGGGTACGGGCACTGAAGCTTTCTTT	TRBJ1-1	TRBV7-9	.	once
CASSFRQGGQPQHF	TGTGCCAGCAGTTTTCGACAGGGCGGGCAGCCCCAGCATTTT	TRBJ1-5	TRBV27	TRBD1	.
CASRRNSGSRETQYF	TGTGCCAGCAGGCGAAATAGCGGGAGCCGTGAGACCCAGTACTTC	TRBJ2-5	TRBV28	TRBD2	.
CASSSAPWAEAFF	TGTGCCAGCAGTTCCGCACCTTGGGCTGAAGCTTTCTTT	TRBJ1-1	TRBV27	.	.
CASWSRTGSGEQYF	TGTGCCAGCTGGTCCCGGACAGGCTCGGGCGAGCAGTACTTC	TRBJ2-7	TRBV27	TRBD1	.
CASYGVSGGRRAAQYF	TGTGCCAGCTATGGTGTTAGCGGGGGGCGGCGGGCGGCCCAGTACTTC	TRBJ2-5	TRBV19	TRBD2	.
CASGTGEVKTDTQYF	TGTGCCAGTGGTACAGGGGAGGTTAAAACAGATACGCAGTATTTT	TRBJ2-3	TRBV19	.	.
CASSFARAETEAFF	TGTGCCAGCAGTTTTGCCAGGGCGGAGACTGAAGCTTTCTTT	TRBJ1-1	TRBV28	.	.
CASSLGLAAYNEQFF	TGTGCCAGCAGCCTCGGACTAGCGGCTTACAATGAGCAGTTCTTC	TRBJ2-1	TRBV6-6	TRBD2	few
CASSQAAWGYEQYF	TGCGCCAGCAGCCAAGCCGCTTGGGGGTACGAGCAGTACTTC	TRBJ2-7	TRBV4-1	.	.
CASSESGRSYEQYF	TGTGCCAGCAGTGAAAGTGGTCGTTCCTACGAGCAGTACTTC	TRBJ2-7	TRBV6-1	.	.
CASSQRGTGNSPLHF	TGCGCCAGCAGCCAAAGGGGGACAGGGAATTCACCCCTCCACTTT	TRBJ1-6	TRBV4-1	TRBD1	.
CASSSGHRGNQPQHF	TGTGCCAGCAGCTCGGGGCATAGAGGCAATCAGCCCCAGCATTTT	TRBJ1-5	TRBV5-6	.	once
CASGLEFYEQYF	TGTGCCAGCGGGCTCGAATTCTACGAGCAGTACTTC	TRBJ2-7	TRBV6-6	.	.
CASSLGGRNEQFF	TGTGCCAGCAGCTTAGGAGGTAGGAATGAGCAGTTCTTC	TRBJ2-1	TRBV7-2	.	.
CASSASATSYNEQFF	TGTGCCAGCAGTGCGTCAGCGACATCCTACAATGAGCAGTTCTTC	TRBJ2-1	TRBV2	.	.
CASSYGLAVTGELFF	TGTGCCAGCAGTTACGGGCTAGCGGTAACCGGGGAGCTGTTTTTT	TRBJ2-2	TRBV6-5	TRBD2	.
CAISESGPLSQLAKNIQYF	TGTGCCATCAGTGAGTCAGGGCCCCTAAGTCAACTAGCCAAAAACATTCAGTACTTC	TRBJ2-4	TRBV10-3	.	once
CASSHRRTSGNSYEQYF	TGCGCCAGCAGCCATCGGAGGACTAGCGGAAACTCCTACGAGCAGTACTTC	TRBJ2-7	TRBV4-1	TRBD2	.
CASSLGGHFNEQFF	TGTGCCAGCAGCTTAGGGGGACACTTCAATGAGCAGTTCTTC	TRBJ2-1	TRBV7-9	.	.
CASSTGTEGEKLFF	TGTGCCAGCAGTACCGGGACAGAAGGAGAAAAACTGTTTTTT	TRBJ1-4	TRBV7-9	TRBD1	once
CASSLLGGNTEAFF	TGTGCCAGCAGCCTCCTTGGCGGGAACACTGAAGCTTTCTTT	TRBJ1-1	TRBV11-2	.	.
CASSFGPGLEQYF	TGTGCCAGCAGTTTTGGTCCCGGCCTCGAGCAGTACTTC	TRBJ2-7	TRBV27	.	once
CASSFGTERLEQYF	TGTGCCAGCAGTTTCGGGACAGAGCGTCTCGAGCAGTACTTC	TRBJ2-7	TRBV6-5	TRBD1	.
CASSQDTYEQYF	TGTGCCAGCAGCCAGGACACTTACGAGCAGTACTTC	TRBJ2-7	TRBV28	.	.
CASSVAYQDRAGSSYNEQFF	TGTGCCAGCAGCGTAGCTTATCAGGACCGAGCGGGGAGCTCCTACAATGAGCAGTTCTTC	TRBJ2-1	TRBV9	TRBD2	.
CASSGRLAGAVGELFF	TGTGCCAGCAGTGGACGACTAGCGGGAGCGGTCGGGGAGCTGTTTTTT	TRBJ2-2	TRBV6-1	TRBD2	.
CASSMTSGRAYEQYF	TGTGCCAGCAGTATGACTAGCGGGAGGGCATACGAGCAGTACTTC	TRBJ2-7	TRBV27	TRBD2	.
CASSQDIREPYYEQYF	TGCGCCAGCAGCCAAGATATCAGGGAGCCCTACTACGAGCAGTACTTC	TRBJ2-7	TRBV4-1	.	.
CASSLRSGREQYF	TGTGCCAGCAGCCTTAGGTCGGGGCGCGAGCAGTACTTC	TRBJ2-7	TRBV7-3	.	.
CATSRDPPSALSGANVLTF	TGTGCCACCAGCAGAGATCCCCCTAGCGCTTTATCTGGGGCCAACGTCCTGACTTTC	TRBJ2-6	TRBV15	.	.
CASSFLQDGRPYEQYF	TGTGCCAGCAGTTTCCTCCAAGACGGACGACCCTACGAGCAGTACTTC	TRBJ2-7	TRBV27	.	.
CASSLRTSLGEQFF	TGTGCCAGCAGTTTAAGGACTAGTCTTGGCGAGCAGTTCTTC	TRBJ2-1	TRBV27	TRBD2	.
CASSQGEGSGDTQYF	TGTGCCAGCAGCCAAGGGGAGGGTAGCGGAGATACGCAGTATTTT	TRBJ2-3	TRBV14	TRBD2	once
CASSQDTEDQPQHF	TGCGCCAGCAGCCAAGATACGGAGGACCAGCCCCAGCATTTT	TRBJ1-5	TRBV4-1	.	.
CASSFARDGTEAFF	TGTGCCAGCAGTTTTGCCCGGGACGGCACTGAAGCTTTCTTT	TRBJ1-1	TRBV28	.	.
CASSSWDRPFDGYTF	TGTGCCAGCAGCTCCTGGGATAGACCCTTTGATGGCTACACCTTC	TRBJ1-2	TRBV7-2	.	.
CASSFASSYNEQFF	TGTGCCAGCAGTTTTGCTAGCTCCTACAATGAGCAGTTCTTC	TRBJ2-1	TRBV27	.	.
CASSQAWDSRNTEAFF	TGCGCCAGCAGCCAAGCCTGGGACAGTAGGAACACTGAAGCTTTCTTT	TRBJ1-1	TRBV4-1	TRBD1	.
CASTPLGRATEAFF	TGTGCCAGCACCCCCCTGGGCAGGGCCACTGAAGCTTTCTTT	TRBJ1-1	TRBV27	.	.